A selection of T cell receptor beta chains follows, all from one sample in a study of TIL therapy for anti-PD-1-resistant metastatic lung cancer. Measured with immunoSEQ multiplex PCR; TCRdb has only the in-frame clones, and not every one. The sample includes about 36,000 clones, about 73% of them seen just once. This specimen was blood, taken at baseline. All receptors come from a person between 25 and 79 years old with non-small cell lung cancer. Both conserved end residues are part of each CDR3. The D gene is left open where the match is weak. Expanded clones are given a class, and other clones once, few, many or no size at all.

V: TRBV5-5
length: 15
size: NA
J: TRBJ1-5
D: TRBD1
CDR3: CASSFSGGPGQPQHF
DNA: TGTGCCAGCAGCTTCTCAGGGGGCCCCGGTCAGCCCCAGCATTTT

V: TRBV6-1
length: 16
size: NA
J: TRBJ2-1
D: NA
CDR3: CASSEEPGLRYNEQFF
DNA: TGTGCCAGCAGTGAAGAACCGGGATTGAGGTACAATGAGCAGTTCTTC

V: TRBV30
length: 10
size: few
J: TRBJ1-3
D: NA
CDR3: CAWRFDTIYF
DNA: TGTGCCTGGAGATTTGACACCATATATTTT

V: TRBV19
length: 14
size: few
J: TRBJ1-6
D: NA
CDR3: CASSVRGLDSPLHF
DNA: TGTGCCAGTAGTGTTAGAGGTCTGGATTCACCCCTCCACTTT

V: TRBV5-1
length: 15
size: few
J: TRBJ2-2
D: NA
CDR3: CASTLTAQNTGELFF
DNA: TGCGCCAGCACCTTAACCGCGCAGAACACCGGGGAGCTGTTTTTT

V: TRBV7-9
length: 18
size: NA
J: TRBJ2-5
D: NA
CDR3: CASSLAHIGQSLQETQYF
DNA: TGTGCCAGCAGCTTAGCCCATATAGGACAGAGCTTACAAGAGACCCAGTACTTC

V: TRBV2
length: 15
size: NA
J: TRBJ1-5
D: NA
CDR3: CASSDFLPGNQPQHF
DNA: TGTGCCAGCAGTGATTTTCTTCCTGGAAATCAGCCCCAGCATTTT

V: TRBV28
length: 16
size: NA
J: TRBJ2-7
D: NA
CDR3: CASSLYPRDINYEQYF
DNA: TGTGCCAGCAGTTTATACCCGAGGGACATCAACTACGAGCAGTACTTC

V: TRBV5-6
length: 15
size: NA
J: TRBJ1-4
D: NA
CDR3: CASSSGIPRQEKLFF
DNA: TGTGCCAGCAGCTCGGGTATTCCACGGCAGGAAAAACTGTTTTTT

V: TRBV5-6
length: 13
size: NA
J: TRBJ2-7
D: TRBD1
CDR3: CASSHRGIYEQYF
DNA: TGTGCCAGCAGTCACAGGGGAATCTACGAGCAGTACTTC

V: TRBV28
length: 11
size: NA
J: TRBJ2-7
D: NA
CDR3: CASSLSGEQYF
DNA: TGTGCCAGCAGTTTATCCGGCGAGCAGTACTTC

V: TRBV7-3
length: 13
size: NA
J: TRBJ1-5
D: NA
CDR3: CASSLSSNQPQHF
DNA: TGTGCCAGCAGCTTAAGTAGCAATCAGCCCCAGCATTTT

V: TRBV5-4
length: 15
size: NA
J: TRBJ1-1
D: TRBD1
CDR3: CASSPVGTGYTEAFF
DNA: TGTGCCAGCAGCCCAGTCGGGACAGGGTACACTGAAGCTTTCTTT

V: TRBV14
length: 13
size: few
J: TRBJ1-2
D: NA
CDR3: CASSRRDTSGYTF
DNA: TGTGCCAGCAGCCGCCGGGACACCTCTGGCTACACCTTC

V: TRBV4-3
length: 14
size: NA
J: TRBJ1-2
D: NA
CDR3: CASSQDRTSYGYTF
DNA: TGCGCCAGCAGCCAAGATCGGACAAGCTATGGCTACACCTTC

V: TRBV11-3
length: 12
size: NA
J: TRBJ2-3
D: NA
CDR3: CASSHNTDTQYF
DNA: TGTGCCAGCAGCCATAACACAGATACGCAGTATTTT

V: TRBV10-3
length: 12
size: once
J: TRBJ2-5
D: NA
CDR3: CATGLTLETQYF
DNA: TGTGCCACCGGACTAACCCTAGAGACCCAGTACTTC

V: TRBV4-3
length: 17
size: NA
J: TRBJ1-3
D: NA
CDR3: CASSQDRGERSGNTIYF
DNA: TGCGCCAGCAGCCAAGACCGCGGGGAAAGATCTGGAAACACCATATATTTT

V: TRBV5-8
length: 15
size: NA
J: TRBJ1-5
D: TRBD1
CDR3: CASSLGTGLSQPQHF
DNA: TGTGCCAGCAGCCTCGGGACAGGGTTGAGTCAGCCCCAGCATTTT

V: TRBV7-9
length: 14
size: NA
J: TRBJ1-2
D: NA
CDR3: CASSPDGSFYGYTF
DNA: TGTGCCAGCAGTCCGGACGGTTCCTTTTATGGCTACACCTTC

V: TRBV29-1
length: 13
size: few
J: TRBJ1-4
D: NA
CDR3: CSVERQGGEKLFF
DNA: TGCAGCGTTGAAAGGCAGGGTGGAGAAAAACTGTTTTTT

V: TRBV11-2
length: 16
size: NA
J: TRBJ2-5
D: TRBD2
CDR3: CASSSLAGGQMETQYF
DNA: TGTGCCAGCAGCTCCTTAGCGGGGGGGCAGATGGAGACCCAGTACTTC

V: TRBV5-1
length: 14
size: NA
J: TRBJ2-3
D: NA
CDR3: CASSLIVSTDTQYF
DNA: TGCGCCAGCAGCTTGATCGTGAGCACAGATACGCAGTATTTT

V: TRBV28
length: 13
size: NA
J: TRBJ1-2
D: NA
CDR3: CASNRDLNYGYTF
DNA: TGTGCCAGCAACCGGGACCTAAACTATGGCTACACCTTC

V: TRBV6-5
length: 11
size: NA
J: TRBJ2-3
D: NA
CDR3: CASRFTDTQYF
DNA: TGTGCCAGCAGGTTCACAGATACGCAGTATTTT

V: TRBV7-9
length: 11
size: few
J: TRBJ2-1
D: NA
CDR3: CASSLGAPKFF
DNA: TGTGCCAGCAGCTTAGGGGCCCCCAAGTTCTTC

V: TRBV29-1
length: 11
size: NA
J: TRBJ2-3
D: NA
CDR3: CSVKDSDTQYF
DNA: TGCAGCGTCAAGGACTCAGATACGCAGTATTTT

V: TRBV6-1
length: 14
size: once
J: TRBJ2-5
D: NA
CDR3: CASKWASEYETQYF
DNA: TGTGCCAGCAAGTGGGCTAGCGAATATGAGACCCAGTACTTC

V: TRBV6-5
length: 13
size: NA
J: TRBJ1-1
D: NA
CDR3: CASSYEGYTEAFF
DNA: TGTGCCAGCAGTTACGAGGGGTACACTGAAGCTTTCTTT

V: TRBV9
length: 17
size: few
J: TRBJ2-1
D: NA
CDR3: CASSVATGVRSDNEQFF
DNA: TGTGCCAGCAGCGTAGCGACGGGAGTTCGTTCAGACAATGAGCAGTTCTTC

V: TRBV7-2
length: 14
size: NA
J: TRBJ2-3
D: NA
CDR3: CASGQLSGTDTQYF
DNA: TGTGCCAGCGGACAGTTGAGCGGCACAGATACGCAGTATTTT

V: TRBV9
length: 16
size: NA
J: TRBJ2-1
D: NA
CDR3: CASSEEVAVGWDEQFF
DNA: TGTGCCAGCAGCGAAGAAGTAGCGGTTGGGTGGGATGAGCAGTTCTTC

V: TRBV6-5
length: 14
size: NA
J: TRBJ2-3
D: NA
CDR3: CASSDTGSTDTQYF
DNA: TGTGCCAGCAGTGACACAGGGAGCACAGATACGCAGTATTTT

V: TRBV5-1
length: 16
size: few
J: TRBJ1-1
D: NA
CDR3: CATGDPTGTHGTEAFF
DNA: TGCGCCACCGGAGACCCCACGGGCACTCATGGTACTGAAGCTTTCTTT

V: TRBV25-1
length: 13
size: NA
J: TRBJ2-1
D: NA
CDR3: CASSGGGYNEQFF
DNA: TGTGCCAGCAGTGGGGGCGGTTACAATGAGCAGTTCTTC

V: TRBV7-3
length: 17
size: NA
J: TRBJ1-1
D: TRBD1
CDR3: CASSQGGTGGFRTEAFF
DNA: TGTGCCAGCAGCCAAGGTGGTACAGGGGGCTTCAGGACTGAAGCTTTCTTT

V: TRBV19
length: 13
size: NA
J: TRBJ2-5
D: NA
CDR3: CASSTVNQETQYF
DNA: TGTGCCAGTAGTACTGTCAATCAAGAGACCCAGTACTTC

V: TRBV7-3
length: 12
size: NA
J: TRBJ2-2
D: NA
CDR3: CASGVNTGELFF
DNA: TGTGCCAGTGGGGTGAACACCGGGGAGCTGTTTTTT

V: TRBV5-5
length: 15
size: NA
J: TRBJ1-3
D: NA
CDR3: CASSLGSLSGNTIYF
DNA: TGTGCCAGCAGCTTGGGGTCTCTCTCTGGAAACACCATATATTTT

V: TRBV19
length: 15
size: NA
J: TRBJ1-1
D: NA
CDR3: CASSAPWRKITEAFF
DNA: TGTGCCAGTAGTGCTCCGTGGCGGAAGATTACTGAAGCTTTCTTT

V: TRBV5-4
length: 15
size: NA
J: TRBJ2-3
D: NA
CDR3: CASSLVGQRTDTQYF
DNA: TGTGCCAGCAGCCTCGTGGGGCAGCGCACAGATACGCAGTATTTT

V: TRBV6-4
length: 15
size: few
J: TRBJ2-2
D: TRBD1
CDR3: CASSEGSGGTGELFF
DNA: TGTGCCAGCAGTGAAGGGTCAGGGGGCACCGGGGAGCTGTTTTTT

V: TRBV27
length: 13
size: few
J: TRBJ1-5
D: TRBD1
CDR3: CASDREGGQPQHF
DNA: TGTGCCAGTGACAGGGAGGGAGGACAGCCCCAGCATTTT

V: TRBV5-4
length: 13
size: NA
J: TRBJ2-3
D: NA
CDR3: CASSSRVADTQYF
DNA: TGTGCCAGCAGCTCTAGGGTCGCGGATACGCAGTATTTT

V: TRBV5-5
length: 12
size: once
J: TRBJ1-1
D: NA
CDR3: CASSFAGIGAFF
DNA: TGTGCCAGCAGCTTCGCCGGAATCGGGGCTTTCTTT

V: TRBV19
length: 13
size: few
J: TRBJ1-2
D: NA
CDR3: CASRLQGSYGYTF
DNA: TGTGCCAGTAGGCTACAGGGCAGCTATGGCTACACCTTC

V: TRBV5-6
length: 15
size: NA
J: TRBJ2-2
D: NA
CDR3: CASSLEARNTGELFF
DNA: TGTGCCAGCAGCTTGGAGGCGAGGAACACCGGGGAGCTGTTTTTT

V: TRBV7-6
length: 15
size: NA
J: TRBJ2-1
D: NA
CDR3: CASSLTDSSLAEQFF
DNA: TGTGCCAGCAGCTTGACGGACTCCTCTCTTGCTGAGCAGTTCTTC

V: TRBV2
length: 15
size: few
J: TRBJ1-5
D: NA
CDR3: CASSEASLPGQPQHF
DNA: TGTGCCAGCAGTGAAGCATCCCTCCCTGGCCAGCCCCAGCATTTT

V: TRBV4-3
length: 15
size: NA
J: TRBJ2-7
D: NA
CDR3: CASSQDGTPTYEQYF
DNA: TGCGCCAGCAGCCAAGACGGGACACCTACCTACGAGCAGTACTTC